This TCR beta chain was profiled in a study of blood T cell repertoires in COVID-19. Turning to the study itself: The United States, Italy and Spain supplied acute and convalescent COVID-19 samples.

This CDR3 comprises 14 residues. The V and J ends lost 1 base and 8 bases respectively, with 12 bases between them. Germline V gene data show CDR1 as MNHEY and CDR2 as SVGEGT. Measured with immunoSEQ multiplex PCR; TCRdb has only the in-frame clones, and not every one. The sample yields under 300,000 clones, about nine tenths seen once. This sequence joins TRBV6-2 or TRBV6-3 and TRBJ2-4; D is perhaps TRBD2 (6 bases). This receptor was obtained from a man in his fifties or sixties with acute or convalescent COVID-19. The sample taken for sequencing was peripheral blood. CDR3 bases: TGTGCCAGCAGTTACTGGGGGGAGGTGGACATTCAGTACTTC. Amino acids: CASSYWGEVDIQYF.